What follows are 20 T cell receptor beta chains derived from one specimen sequenced in a study of cytomegalovirus exposure and HLA in healthy donors. A multiplex PCR was run with 60 Vbeta primers and 13 Jbeta primers. TCRdb keeps only in-frame clones here, not all; method: immunoSEQ multiplex PCR. The repertoire consists of 160,000 or so clones, with about 88% occurring once and the leading ten covering just under 2%. Source material: PBMCs. These receptors originate from a woman in her late teens or twenties in good health and CMV-seronegative.

The rearrangement links TRBV5-4 to TRBJ1-1; TRBD1 matches 8 bases. Per the germline V gene, CDR1 is SGHNT and CDR2 is YYREEE (reference sequence). The CDR3 has 15 residues. V trimming: 4 bases; J trimming: 0 bases; junction bases outside the gene matches: 5. The CDR3 nucleotides are TGTGCCAGCAGCACGTGGACAGGGATGAACACTGAAGCTTTCTTT. This gives the protein CASSTWTGMNTEAFF.

The V gene is TRBV27, the J gene TRBJ2-5, with 8 positions matching TRBD1. This CDR3 has 14 residues. V lost 3 bases to trimming and J lost 4 bases; unmatched junction nucleotides: 4. CDR1 and CDR2 from the germline V gene are MNHEY and SMNVEV (reference sequence). The CDR3 DNA follows: TGTGCCAGCAGTTTCGTGGGGACAGGAGAGACCCAGTACTTC. It encodes CASSFVGTGETQYF.

The rearrangement joins TRBV6-1 to TRBJ2-7; TRBD1 matches at 8 bases. The CDR3 length is 15 residues. Germline CDR1 and CDR2: MNHNS and SASEGT. V lost 3 bases and J lost 0; bases outside the gene matches: 4. The CDR3 spells CASSDRGTGSYEQYF. The CDR3 region has the DNA TGTGCCAGCAGTGATCGGGGGACAGGCTCCTACGAGCAGTACTTC.

V is TRBV5-1 and J is TRBJ2-1; possible D gene TRBD2, 5 bases. Germline V CDR1 and CDR2: SGHRS, YFSETQ. Trimming cost V 5 bases and J 5 bases, with 14 bases left between them. This CDR3 comprises 14 residues. The CDR3 DNA follows: TGCGCCAGCAGTAGGTTCTTGCGGGACAATGAGCAGTTCTTC. It specifies CASSRFLRDNEQFF.

The chain joins TRBV6-5 to TRBJ2-3; 13 bases fit TRBD2. CDR3 length: 15 amino acids. V shed 6 bases and J 7 bases; nucleotides not matched to a gene: 7. Germline V lookup: CDR1 MNHEY, CDR2 SVGAGI. The CDR3 reads CASRQTSGGLNTQYF. CDR3 in DNA: TGTGCCAGCAGACAGACTAGCGGGGGGCTAAATACGCAGTATTTT.

The genes are TRBV6-5 and TRBJ2-5, with D possibly matching TRBD1 (7 bases). The CDR3 has 14 amino acids. V was shortened by 5 bases and J by 5 bases, with 15 bases between the two germline ends. CDR1 and CDR2 from the germline V gene are MNHEY and SVGAGI. CDR3 coding DNA: TGTGCCAGCAGTCGAGGAGGGGGCCGGGAGACCCAGTACTTC. Amino acid sequence: CASSRGGGRETQYF.

The chain has TRBV15 and TRBJ2-1; 9 positions match TRBD1. Germline CDR1 and CDR2: LNHNV and YYDKDF (reference sequence). The CDR3 covers 15 residues. V was clipped by 6 bases and J by 4 bases; unmatched bases: 7. The CDR3 spells CATRKDRGSYNEQFF. The CDR3 region has the DNA TGTGCCACCAGGAAGGACAGGGGATCATACAATGAGCAGTTCTTC.

V and J are TRBV30 and TRBJ1-6; 10 bases align to TRBD1. J gave up 8 bases and V 0 bases, and 7 bases lay outside the gene matches. Germline V lookup: CDR1 GTSNPN, CDR2 SVGIG (reference sequence). This CDR3 is 16 amino acids long. The CDR3 region has the DNA TGTGCCTGGAGTGTCATTTCCGGGACAGGGGATTCACCCCTCCACTTT. As protein: CAWSVISGTGDSPLHF.

In its sample, this clone was seen once. V gene TRBV28 combines with J gene TRBJ2-7; weak D call: TRBD2 (7 bases). The CDR3 totals 16 residues. Germline V CDR1 and CDR2: MDHEN, SYDVKM. Trimming took off 6 bases at V and 3 bases at J, with 21 bases between the two ends. The CDR3 loop reads CASRSYQSGGHYEQYF. The CDR3 bases are TGTGCCAGCAGATCCTATCAATCCGGGGGGCACTACGAGCAGTACTTC.

Only a few counts were recorded for this clone. The genes are TRBV6-6 and TRBJ1-3; tentative D call: TRBD1 (5 bases). V lost 2 bases and J 0 bases, leaving 11 bases between the germline ends. CDR1 is MNHNY, CDR2 SVGAGI, per germline (reference sequence). The CDR3 covers 16 residues. The CDR3 DNA follows: TGTGCCAGCAGTTACAGACAGACCGCCTCTGGAAACACCATATATTTT. It specifies CASSYRQTASGNTIYF.

V usage is TRBV2 and J usage is TRBJ2-7; TRBD1 aligns across 9 bases. The V segment lost 8 bases and the J segment 1 base; nucleotides outside the gene matches: 9. The CDR3 extends over 15 amino acids. Per the germline V gene, CDR1 is SNHLY and CDR2 is FYNNEI. CDR3 sequence reads: CASDRTGDTSYEQYF. Here the CDR3 DNA reads TGTGCCAGCGATCGGACAGGGGATACATCCTACGAGCAGTACTTC. The full variable domain, completed using reference TRBV2 and TRBJ2-7, is EPEVTQTPSHQVTQMGQEVILRCVPISNHLYFYWYRQILGQKVEFLVSFYNNEISEKSEIFDDQFSVERPDGSNFTLKIRSTKLEDSAMYFCASDRTGDTSYEQYFGPGTRLTVT.

The chain combines TRBV29-1 with TRBJ1-4; 8 bases are shared with TRBD1. V shed 4 bases, J shed 7 bases, and the junction held 5 bases outside the gene matches. Germline assignment: CDR1 SQVTM and CDR2 ANQGSEA. The CDR3 runs to 13 residues. The CDR3 protein is CSVGTGGAEKLFF. CDR3 DNA: TGCAGCGTTGGAACAGGGGGAGCTGAAAAACTGTTTTTT.

The V and J genes are TRBV27 and TRBJ2-5, with a possible D match to TRBD2 (6 bases). CDR1 is MNHEY, CDR2 SMNVEV, per germline (reference sequence). V was shortened by 3 bases and J by 2 bases, with 13 bases between the two germline ends. CDR3 length equals 15 residues. Here the CDR3 DNA reads TGTGCCAGCAGTTTTCGGCAGGAGGGACAAGAGACCCAGTACTTC. Its protein product is CASSFRQEGQETQYF.

The chain joins TRBV20-1 to TRBJ2-5, with D maybe TRBD2 (5 bases). The CDR3 has 11 amino acids. Germline values: CDR1 DFQATT, CDR2 SNEGSKA (reference sequence). Trimming left V 6 bases short and J 5 bases short, with 10 bases between. The CDR3: CSAPTGETQYF. As DNA, the CDR3 is TGCAGTGCCCCAACGGGGGAGACCCAGTACTTC.

The rearrangement uses TRBV30 and TRBJ1-2, with TRBD1 matching over 12 bases. The junction had 13 bases not matched to a gene; V was cut back by 2 bases and J by 0 bases. CDR3 length equals 19 residues. Germline V gives CDR1 GTSNPN, CDR2 SVGIG (reference sequence). CDR3 nucleotide sequence: TGTGCCTGGAGTCCAAAAAGAATGGGACAGGGGGCGACTAACTATGGCTACACCTTC. The encoded protein is CAWSPKRMGQGATNYGYTF.

The table lists this clone with a count of one. The rearrangement uses TRBV4-1 and TRBJ2-7, with TRBD2 as a possible D gene (5 bases). Trimming removed 1 base at V and 3 bases at J, with 13 bases between. Germline values: CDR1 MGHRA, CDR2 YSYEKL. This CDR3 spans 15 amino acids. CDR3 bases: TGCGCCAGCAGCCAAGGAGCGGCCCCAAACTACGAGCAGTACTTC. Residues: CASSQGAAPNYEQYF.

V is TRBV5-1 and J is TRBJ2-1; 9 positions match TRBD1. The CDR3 loop spans 15 amino acids. The V segment lost 4 bases and the J segment 7 bases; nucleotides outside the gene matches: 9. The germline V gene encodes CDR1 SGHRS and CDR2 YFSETQ. CDR3 nucleotide sequence: TGCGCCAGCAGCCCGGGACAGGGATCTTTTAATGAGCAGTTCTTC. Its protein is CASSPGQGSFNEQFF.

This rearrangement joins TRBV5-1 to TRBJ1-2; a weak D match, TRBD1 (5 bases). V was clipped by 1 base and J by 8 bases, with 18 bases between them. There are 15 residues in the CDR3. The germline V gene has CDR1 SGHRS and CDR2 YFSETQ. CDR3 DNA: TGCGCCAGCAGCTTGTCGTCGAGGGACTTCTACGGCTACACCTTC. Translating gives CASSLSSRDFYGYTF.

This clone was seen a few times. This chain joins TRBV5-5 and TRBJ2-3, with 9 bases identical to TRBD1. CDR3 length: 15 amino acids. The germline gives CDR1 SGHKS, CDR2 YYEKEE (reference sequence). J gave up 4 bases and V 7 bases, and 10 bases lay outside the gene matches. CDR3 region: CASGQGQGISDTQYF. In DNA, the CDR3 is TGTGCCAGCGGACAAGGACAGGGGATTTCAGATACGCAGTATTTT.

V gene TRBV5-4 combines with J gene TRBJ2-3; 11 nucleotides agree with TRBD2. From germline, CDR1 is SGHNT and CDR2 YYREEE (reference sequence). The CDR3 runs 16 residues. V lost 5 bases to trimming and J lost 6 bases; unmatched junction nucleotides: 11. Here the CDR3 reads CASRSLAGGSADTQYF. The CDR3 DNA reads TGTGCCAGCAGGAGCCTAGCGGGGGGTTCGGCGGATACGCAGTATTTT.